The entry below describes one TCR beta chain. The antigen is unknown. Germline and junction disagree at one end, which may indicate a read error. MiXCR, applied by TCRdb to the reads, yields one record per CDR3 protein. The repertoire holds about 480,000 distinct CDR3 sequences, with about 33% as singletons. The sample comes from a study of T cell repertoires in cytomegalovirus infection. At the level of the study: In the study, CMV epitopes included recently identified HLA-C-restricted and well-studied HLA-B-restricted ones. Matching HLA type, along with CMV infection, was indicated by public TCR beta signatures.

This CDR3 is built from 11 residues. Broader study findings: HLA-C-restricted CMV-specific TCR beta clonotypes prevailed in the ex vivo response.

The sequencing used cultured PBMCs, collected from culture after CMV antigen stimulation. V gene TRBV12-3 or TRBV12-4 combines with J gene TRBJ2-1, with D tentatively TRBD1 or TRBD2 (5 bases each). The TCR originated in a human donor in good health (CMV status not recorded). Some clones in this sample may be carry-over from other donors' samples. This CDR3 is CASSLGDGHYF. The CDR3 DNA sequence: TGTGCCAGCAGTTTAGGGGACGGACACTACTTC.